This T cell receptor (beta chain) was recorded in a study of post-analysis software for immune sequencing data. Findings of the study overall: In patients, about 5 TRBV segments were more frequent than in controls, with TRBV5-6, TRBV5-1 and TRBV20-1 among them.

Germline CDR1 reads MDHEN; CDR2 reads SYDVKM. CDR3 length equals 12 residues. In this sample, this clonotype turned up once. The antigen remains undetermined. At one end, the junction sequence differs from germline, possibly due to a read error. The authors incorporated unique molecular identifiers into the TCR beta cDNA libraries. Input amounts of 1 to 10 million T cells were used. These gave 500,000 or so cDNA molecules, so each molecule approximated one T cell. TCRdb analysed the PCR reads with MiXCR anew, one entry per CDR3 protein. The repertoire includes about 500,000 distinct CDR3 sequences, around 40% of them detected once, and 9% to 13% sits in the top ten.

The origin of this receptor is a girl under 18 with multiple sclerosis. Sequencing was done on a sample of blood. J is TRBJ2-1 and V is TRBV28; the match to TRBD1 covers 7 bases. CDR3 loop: CASRIDRDEQFF. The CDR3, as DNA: TGCGCCAGCAGGATAGACAGGGATGAGCAGTTCTTC.